This TCR beta chain emerged from a study of human T cells and chemical hapten exposure. Study as a whole: Small discrepancies in pooled library volume mainly accounted for the varying TCR yields per sample.

This clonotype was recorded at least ten times. What it binds is unknown. Findings and limits, study-wide: Significantly more large CDR3 similarity clusters arose among expanded TCRs than among controls. As the donors had alopecia, their immune response may differ from healthy people's.

TCRdb redid the calling of the RACE reads with MiXCR, one entry per CDR3 protein. The sample includes approximately 100,000 distinct CDR3 sequences, 9% to 9.5% of them seen just once. Time point described: patch test 2, 6 weeks after DPC sensitization. The treatment here: therapeutic diphenylcyclopropenone sensitization with weekly scalp DPC. Alopecia patients deemed DPC-suitable, aged 18 to 70, excluding pregnancy. The CDR3 consists of 13 residues. V was cut by 7 bases and J by 3 bases, with 12 bases left in between. The germline V gene encodes CDR1 ENHRY and CDR2 SYGVKD. The specimen comprised whole blood, sampled in connection with sensitization to the hapten diphenylcyclopropenone (DPC). The TCR was taken from a woman aged 40 to 55 with alopecia areata. Some clones in this sample may be carry-over from other donors' samples. The V gene is TRBV10-3, the J gene TRBJ1-1; tentative D call: TRBD1 (6 bases). In nucleotides, the CDR3 is TGTGCCATCAAGACCAGACAGGACACTGAAGCTTTCTTT. Amino acid sequence: CAIKTRQDTEAFF.